This passage covers 31 T cell receptor beta chains from one sample sequenced in a study of T-cell memory formation after mild COVID-19. TCRdb independently ran MiXCR on the 5' RACE reads; one entry per CDR3 protein. The sample lists 140,000 to 150,000 distinct CDR3 sequences; roughly a quarter were seen once. The sequencing sample was made of PBMCs or a T cell subset sorted from them (not recorded which). Receptors originate from an adult woman who had mild COVID-19 (a few samples of this study predate the infection). Cell type and time point are not known.

In this sample, this clonotype is medium-sized (0.01 to 0.1%). The chain carries TRBV27 and TRBJ2-7; D ambiguous. Germline V gene sequence: CDR1 MNHEY, CDR2 SMNVEV (reference sequence). Trimming removed 6 bases at V and 0 bases at J, with 9 bases between. The CDR3 loop spans 13 amino acids. CDR3 nucleotides: TGTGCCAGCAGAATGTTGAACTCCTACGAGCAGTACTTC. Amino acids: CASRMLNSYEQYF.

The V and J genes are TRBV7-3 and TRBJ2-1; D is tentatively TRBD1 or TRBD2 (5 bases each). The germline gives CDR1 SGHTA, CDR2 FQGTGA. This CDR3 comprises 16 residues. V was cut by 0 bases and J by 4 bases, with 13 bases left in between. The CDR3 sequence: CASSLTTLGDYNEQFF. CDR3 nucleotide sequence: TGTGCCAGCAGCTTAACCACCTTGGGGGATTACAATGAGCAGTTCTTC. The full variable domain, rest sourced from reference TRBV7-3 and TRBJ2-1, is GAGVSQTPSNKVTEKGKYVELRCDPISGHTALYWYRQSLGQGPEFLIYFQGTGAADDSGLPNDRFFAVRPEGSVSTLKIQRTERGDSAVYLCASSLTTLGDYNEQFFGPGTRLTVL.

The genes are TRBV24-1 and TRBJ1-5; D remains ambiguous. CDR1 and CDR2 from the germline V gene are KGHDR and SFDVKD. This CDR3 is built from 14 residues. Trimming pared 9 bases from V and 0 bases from J, leaving 11 bases between. This chain's CDR3 is CATGSDGSNQPQHF. In DNA form, the CDR3 reads TGTGCCACCGGGAGTGATGGTAGCAATCAGCCCCAGCATTTT.

This chain uses TRBV5-5 with TRBJ1-1, with TRBD1 matching over 9 bases. Germline CDR1 and CDR2: SGHKS and YYEKEE (reference sequence). The CDR3 loop spans 14 amino acids. The V and J ends lost 6 bases and 1 base, in that order; junction bases with no gene match: 4. DNA of the CDR3: TGTGCCAGCAACGACAGGGGGGCGAACACTGAAGCTTTCTTT. It specifies CASNDRGANTEAFF.

This clonotype was detected a few times. The chain combines TRBV25-1 with TRBJ2-3; 9 bases line up with TRBD2. Germline V CDR1 and CDR2: MGHDK, SYGVNS. V dropped 2 bases and J dropped 0; count of bases not matched to a gene: 6. The CDR3 contains 17 residues. CDR3 region: CASSEELAGFSTDTQYF. For the CDR3, the DNA is TGTGCCAGCAGTGAAGAGCTAGCGGGATTCAGCACAGATACGCAGTATTTT.

This clonotype has just a few counts. This sequence joins TRBV19 and TRBJ2-7; the match to TRBD2 covers 11 bases. Germline V CDR1 and CDR2: LNHDA, SQIVND (reference sequence). This CDR3 is 14 amino acids long. The junction had 0 bases not matched to a gene; V was cut back by 3 bases and J by 2 bases. This chain's CDR3 is CASSMGLAAYEQYF. CDR3 in DNA: TGTGCCAGTAGTATGGGACTAGCGGCCTACGAGCAGTACTTC.

This clonotype showed up just a few times. The rearrangement joins TRBV12-3 or TRBV12-4 to TRBJ2-7, with D perhaps matching TRBD1 (6 bases). Trimming removed 5 bases from V and 7 bases from J, with 18 bases in between. CDR3 length: 14 residues. The CDR3 bases are TGTGCCAGCAGTCACACAGGGCCCTTGGGTGAGCAGTACTTC. Amino acid sequence: CASSHTGPLGEQYF.

This clonotype was observed a few times. The genes are TRBV27 and TRBJ2-1; D remains unclear. Germline V gene lookup returns CDR1 MNHEY and CDR2 SMNVEV (reference sequence). This CDR3 contains 15 residues. Trimming stripped 6 bases from V and 0 bases from J, with 12 bases between. CDR3: CASRRFFSSYNEQFF. CDR3 nucleotide sequence: TGTGCCAGCAGGCGATTTTTCAGCTCCTACAATGAGCAGTTCTTC.

This clonotype has just a few counts. The J gene is TRBJ2-7, the V gene TRBV27, with 10 positions matching TRBD1. Per the germline V gene, CDR1 is MNHEY and CDR2 is SMNVEV (reference sequence). This CDR3 region has 15 residues. The trim removed 7 bases at V and 4 bases at J, leaving 10 bases unmatched. CDR3 in DNA: TGTGCCAGCAAACTGGGGCCGGGACAGGGGTACGAGCAGTACTTC. This sequence encodes CASKLGPGQGYEQYF.

This clonotype appeared a few times. The CDR3 region has the DNA TGCAGCGTTAGTTTGACTGAAGCTTTCTTT. Translating gives CSVSLTEAFF. V is TRBV29-1 and J is TRBJ1-1, with D unresolved. Germline CDR1 reads SQVTM; CDR2 reads ANQGSEA. The CDR3 length is 10 residues. Trimming stripped 5 bases from V and 5 bases from J, with 6 bases between.

This clonotype has a handful of counts. The V gene is TRBV7-6, the J gene TRBJ1-5; no reliable D call. The V gene lost 1 base and the J gene lost 4 bases, with 5 bases spanning the gap. The germline V gene has CDR1 SGHVS and CDR2 FNYEAQ. The CDR3 extends over 13 amino acids. CDR3 sequence reads: CASSLGPNQPQHF. The CDR3 DNA follows: TGTGCCAGCAGCTTAGGACCTAATCAGCCCCAGCATTTT. Combining the CDR3 with reference TRBV7-6 and TRBJ1-5 gives the whole variable domain GAGVSQSPRYKVTKRGQDVALRCDPISGHVSLYWYRQALGQGPEFLTYFNYEAQQDKSGLPNDRFSAERPEGSISTLTIQRTEQRDSAMYRCASSLGPNQPQHFGDGTRLSIL.

This clonotype was seen at least ten times. The chain employs TRBV2 and TRBJ2-7; 7 bases align to TRBD1. The CDR3 is 15 residues long. The trim removed 2 bases at V and 3 bases at J, leaving 7 bases unmatched. Germline V gene sequence: CDR1 SNHLY, CDR2 FYNNEI. The CDR3 DNA follows: TGTGCCAGCAGTGAATATCAGGGGGTAGTCTACGAGCAGTACTTC. The encoded protein is CASSEYQGVVYEQYF.

The V call is TRBV5-1, the J call TRBJ2-7; D call uncertain. V was clipped by 0 bases and J by 1 base, with 5 bases between them. Per germline, CDR1 SGHRS and CDR2 YFSETQ. The length of the CDR3 is 13 residues. CDR3 region: CASSLERSYEQYF. CDR3 nucleotide sequence: TGCGCCAGCAGCTTGGAGCGTTCCTACGAGCAGTACTTC.

CDR3 amino acids: CASSEGSGRVEQFF. CDR3 DNA sequence: TGTGCCAGCAGTGAAGGTAGCGGGAGGGTTGAGCAGTTCTTC. The genes are TRBV2 and TRBJ2-1, with 11 positions matching TRBD2. This CDR3 has 14 residues. Germline V gene sequence: CDR1 SNHLY, CDR2 FYNNEI. V trimming: 1 base; J trimming: 9 bases; junction bases outside the gene matches: 2.

This rearrangement joins TRBV30 to TRBJ1-1, with D perhaps TRBD1 (5 bases). This CDR3 contains 14 residues. Trimming pared 4 bases from V and 4 bases from J, leaving 16 bases between. CDR1 is GTSNPN, CDR2 SVGIG, per germline (reference sequence). CDR3 DNA: TGTGCCTGGAAAGGGGAAGGCGAGAGCACTGAAGCTTTCTTT. Translated: CAWKGEGESTEAFF.

This clonotype was detected once. The V call is TRBV21-1, the J call TRBJ2-5. TRBV21-1 is described as a pseudogene. The CDR3 loop spans 11 amino acids. CDR3 DNA sequence: TGTGCCAGCCGGCTCACGGAGACCCAGTACTTC. Its translation: CASRLTETQYF.

This rearrangement joins TRBV18 to TRBJ2-5; D remains unclear. V lost 0 bases to trimming and J lost 5 bases, with 10 bases between them. CDR3 length equals 14 residues. The germline V gene encodes CDR1 KGHSH and CDR2 LQKENI. The CDR3 protein is CASSPPVGSETQYF. CDR3 in DNA: TGTGCCAGCTCACCACCGGTGGGTTCGGAGACCCAGTACTTC.

The gene calls are TRBV11-3 and TRBJ1-1; D ambiguous. The CDR3 has 13 amino acids. Germline V gene lookup returns CDR1 SGHNT and CDR2 YENEEA. V lost 1 base to trimming and J lost 1 base, with 4 bases between them. In nucleotides, the CDR3 is TGTGCCAGCAGCTTAGTCCCGAACACTGAAGCTTTCTTT. This encodes CASSLVPNTEAFF.

This chain joins TRBV9 and TRBJ2-3; D is unresolved. CDR1 SGDLS and CDR2 YYNGEE come from the germline V gene. The CDR3 is made up of 12 amino acids. V was shortened by 3 bases and J by 2 bases, with 4 bases between the two germline ends. CDR3 region: CASSDLTDTQYF. In nucleotides, the CDR3 is TGTGCCAGCAGCGACCTCACAGATACGCAGTATTTT.

This clonotype came up a few times. The gene calls are TRBV6-5 and TRBJ1-1, with D possibly TRBD1 on 5 matching bases. With 6 bases removed from V and 3 bases from J, the gap between germline ends came to 14 bases. The CDR3 spans 14 residues. The V gene's germline CDR1 is MNHEY and CDR2 SVGAGI. The CDR3 region has the DNA TGTGCCAGCAGCCCCGGGGGGGGGTACACTGAAGCTTTCTTT. This encodes CASSPGGGYTEAFF.

The gene calls are TRBV7-9 and TRBJ2-3, with TRBD1 matching over 9 bases. The length of the CDR3 is 17 residues. Germline V lookup: CDR1 SEHNR, CDR2 FQNEAQ (reference sequence). The V segment lost 5 bases and the J segment 5 bases; nucleotides outside the gene matches: 14. The CDR3 loop is CASSATGDRVLEDTQYF. The DNA for the CDR3 is TGTGCCAGCAGCGCTACCGGGGACAGGGTCCTAGAAGATACGCAGTATTTT.

This clonotype was observed a single time. The chain combines TRBV20-1 with TRBJ2-7; D call uncertain. In germline, CDR1 is DFQATT, CDR2 SNEGSKA (reference sequence). The CDR3 spans 13 residues. Deletions cut 3 bases from V and 2 bases from J, with 11 bases between. CDR3 nucleotide sequence: TGCAGTGCTAGGGCCTTGGGAACCTACGAGCAGTACTTC. Encoded protein: CSARALGTYEQYF.

The chain carries TRBV20-1 and TRBJ2-7; 7 bases are a match to TRBD1. With V trimmed by 6 bases and J by 5 bases, 10 bases remained unmatched. The length of the CDR3 is 13 residues. Germline CDR1 and CDR2: DFQATT and SNEGSKA (reference sequence). CDR3 nucleotide sequence: TGCAGTGCAACTCCGGGACAGAGTGACGAGCAGTACTTC. Its translation: CSATPGQSDEQYF.

This clonotype was detected many times. The rearrangement uses TRBV7-8 and TRBJ1-1; 8 bases are a match to TRBD1. CDR3 length: 14 residues. With V trimmed by 4 bases and J by 1 base, 2 bases remained unmatched. Germline V CDR1 and CDR2: SGHVS, FQNEAQ. CDR3 sequence (DNA): TGTGCCAGCAGCTCCGGGACAGGGAACACTGAAGCTTTCTTT. Protein product: CASSSGTGNTEAFF.

The V gene is TRBV29-1, the J gene TRBJ2-1; 11 nucleotides match TRBD2. Per the germline V gene, CDR1 is SQVTM and CDR2 is ANQGSEA. Trimming at V came to 4 bases and at J to 5 bases, leaving 4 bases not matched to a gene. The CDR3 consists of 14 residues. Written as DNA, the CDR3 is TGCAGCGTTGCACTGACTAGCGGGGACAATGAGCAGTTCTTC. This translates into CSVALTSGDNEQFF.

V and J are TRBV7-6 and TRBJ1-2; D is possibly TRBD1 (6 bases). In germline, CDR1 is SGHVS, CDR2 FNYEAQ. Trimming pared 3 bases from V and 7 bases from J, leaving 21 bases between. The CDR3 extends over 16 amino acids. CDR3 DNA: TGTGCCAGCAGCTTGGATGAGACAGGTCTCTTGAGTGGCTACACCTTC. It codes for CASSLDETGLLSGYTF.

The J gene is TRBJ2-7, the V gene TRBV2, with 14 bases matching TRBD2. CDR1 is SNHLY and CDR2 is FYNNEI in the germline V gene. The CDR3 sequence is 17 residues long. Trimming cost V 8 bases and J 3 bases; bases outside gene matches: 12. CDR3 amino acids: CASQPGTSGRGHYEQYF. DNA for the CDR3: TGTGCCAGCCAACCTGGGACTAGCGGGAGAGGCCACTACGAGCAGTACTTC.

This clonotype was observed a handful of times. The chain is built from TRBV7-9 and TRBJ1-1; weak D call: TRBD1 (5 bases). The CDR3 has 18 amino acids. V lost 5 bases to trimming and J lost 1 base, with 23 bases between them. Germline V gives CDR1 SEHNR, CDR2 FQNEAQ (reference sequence). The CDR3 loop is CASSAPGGRVDGNTEAFF. The CDR3 bases are TGTGCCAGCAGCGCCCCGGGGGGGAGGGTCGACGGGAACACTGAAGCTTTCTTT.

The J gene is TRBJ2-7, the V gene TRBV4-3, with 10 positions matching TRBD1. The CDR3 extends over 20 amino acids. With V trimmed by 0 bases and J by 5 bases, 19 bases remained unmatched. Germline assignment: CDR1 LGHNA and CDR2 YSLEER. The CDR3 reads CASSQDRDGFVGDRGNEQYF. CDR3 in DNA: TGCGCCAGCAGCCAAGATCGTGACGGTTTTGTCGGGGACAGGGGCAACGAGCAGTACTTC.

The J gene is TRBJ2-1, the V gene TRBV7-9; D call uncertain. Germline loops: CDR1 SEHNR, CDR2 FQNEAQ (reference sequence). The V gene lost 5 bases and the J gene lost 8 bases, with 7 bases spanning the gap. The CDR3 consists of 11 residues. The CDR3 spells CASSPSDEQFF. The CDR3 bases are TGTGCCAGCAGCCCTTCCGATGAGCAGTTCTTC. Variable domain in full (rest from reference TRBV7-9 and TRBJ2-1): DTGVSQNPRHKITKRGQNVTFRCDPISEHNRLYWYRQTLGQGPEFLTYFQNEAQLEKSRLLSDRFSAERPKGSFSTLEIQRTEQGDSAMYLCASSPSDEQFFGPGTRLTVL.

The V call is TRBV19, the J call TRBJ2-1; D might be TRBD1 or TRBD2, each matching 5 bases. This CDR3 region has 15 residues. Trimming removed 3 bases at V and 2 bases at J, with 11 bases between. In germline, CDR1 is LNHDA, CDR2 SQIVND (reference sequence). CDR3 nucleotides: TGTGCCAGTAGTATGGGGCCTAGCCCCTACAATGAGCAGTTCTTC. Its translation: CASSMGPSPYNEQFF.